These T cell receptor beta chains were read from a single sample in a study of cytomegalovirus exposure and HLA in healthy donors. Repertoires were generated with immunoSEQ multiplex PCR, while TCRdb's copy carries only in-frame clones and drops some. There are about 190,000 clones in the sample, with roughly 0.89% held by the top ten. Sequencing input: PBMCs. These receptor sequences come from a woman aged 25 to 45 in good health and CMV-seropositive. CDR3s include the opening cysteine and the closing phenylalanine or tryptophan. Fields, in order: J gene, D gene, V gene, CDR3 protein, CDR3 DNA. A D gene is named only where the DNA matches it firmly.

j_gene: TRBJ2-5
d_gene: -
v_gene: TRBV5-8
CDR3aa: CASSLAYSARGTQYF
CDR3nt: TGTGCCAGCAGCTTGGCCTATAGCGCTCGGGGGACCCAGTACTTC

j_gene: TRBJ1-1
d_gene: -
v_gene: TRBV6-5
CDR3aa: CASRTGNTEAFF
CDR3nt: TGTGCCAGCAGAACAGGGAACACTGAAGCTTTCTTT

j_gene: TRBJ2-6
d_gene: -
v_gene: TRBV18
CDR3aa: CASSRDWPSGANVLTF
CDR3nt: TGTGCCAGCTCCCGAGACTGGCCCTCTGGGGCCAACGTCCTGACTTTC

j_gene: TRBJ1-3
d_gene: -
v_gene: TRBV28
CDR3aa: CASRKTGHGGNTIYF
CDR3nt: TGTGCCAGCAGAAAAACGGGACACGGAGGAAACACCATATATTTT

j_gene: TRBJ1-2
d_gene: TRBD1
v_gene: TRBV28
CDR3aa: CASSLYSGTDGYTF
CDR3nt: TGTGCCAGCAGTTTATACTCGGGGACAGATGGCTACACCTTC

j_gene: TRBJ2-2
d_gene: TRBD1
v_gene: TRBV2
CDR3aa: CASSPQGVRNTGELFF
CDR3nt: TGTGCCAGCAGCCCACAGGGGGTAAGGAACACCGGGGAGCTGTTTTTT

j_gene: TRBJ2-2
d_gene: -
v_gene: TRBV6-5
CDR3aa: CASSYSSVRFHGELFF
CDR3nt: TGTGCCAGCAGTTACTCTAGCGTTCGGTTTCACGGGGAGCTGTTTTTT

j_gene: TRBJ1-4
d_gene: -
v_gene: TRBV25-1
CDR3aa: CASSEYFRGEKLFF
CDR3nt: TGTGCCAGCAGTGAATATTTCAGGGGTGAAAAACTGTTTTTT

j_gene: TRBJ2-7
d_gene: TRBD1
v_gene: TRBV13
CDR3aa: CASSRKTGTGRYEQYF
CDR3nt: TGTGCCAGCAGCCGGAAGACCGGGACAGGTCGTTACGAGCAGTACTTC

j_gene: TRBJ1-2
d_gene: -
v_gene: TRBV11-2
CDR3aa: CASSLDPQANYGYTF
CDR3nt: TGTGCCAGCAGCTTAGATCCGCAGGCTAACTATGGCTACACCTTC

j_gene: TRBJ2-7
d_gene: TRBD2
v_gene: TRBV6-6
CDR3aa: CASSYSIGGRVYEQYF
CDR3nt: TGTGCCAGCAGTTACTCGATTGGCGGGAGGGTTTACGAGCAGTACTTC

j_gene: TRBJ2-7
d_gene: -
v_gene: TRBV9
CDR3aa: CASSAGPGEYEQYF
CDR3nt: TGTGCCAGCAGCGCCGGCCCAGGGGAATACGAGCAGTACTTC

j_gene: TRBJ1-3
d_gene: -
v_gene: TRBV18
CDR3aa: CASSPGARSGNTIYF
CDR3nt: TGTGCCAGCTCACCGGGGGCTCGCTCTGGAAACACCATATATTTT

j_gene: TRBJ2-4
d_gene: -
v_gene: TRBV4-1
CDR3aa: CASSPDSLAKNIQYF
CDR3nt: TGCGCCAGCAGCCCCGACAGCCTAGCCAAAAACATTCAGTACTTC

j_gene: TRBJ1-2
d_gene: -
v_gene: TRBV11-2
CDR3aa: CASSLSRGLGYGYTF
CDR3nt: TGTGCCAGCAGCTTATCCAGAGGCCTAGGATATGGCTACACCTTC

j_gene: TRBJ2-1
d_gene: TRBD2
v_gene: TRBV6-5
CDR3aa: CASRGGVSGYNEQFF
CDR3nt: TGTGCCAGCCGCGGGGGGGTCTCTGGGTACAATGAGCAGTTCTTC

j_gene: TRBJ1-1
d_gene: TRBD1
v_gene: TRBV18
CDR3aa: CASSPQAGGADNTEAFF
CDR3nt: TGTGCCAGCTCACCTCAAGCAGGGGGCGCAGACAACACTGAAGCTTTCTTT

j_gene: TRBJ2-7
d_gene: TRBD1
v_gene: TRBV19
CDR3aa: CASSIRQGAGEQYF
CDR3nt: TGTGCCAGTAGTATCCGTCAGGGGGCGGGAGAGCAGTACTTC

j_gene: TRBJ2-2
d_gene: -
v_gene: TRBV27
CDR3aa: CASSLVRGLDTGELFF
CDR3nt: TGTGCCAGCAGCCTTGTGCGGGGGCTCGACACCGGGGAGCTGTTTTTT

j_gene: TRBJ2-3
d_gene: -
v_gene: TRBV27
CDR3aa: CASSLSTIYSDTQYF
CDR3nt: TGTGCCAGCAGTTTATCTACTATCTACTCAGATACGCAGTATTTT

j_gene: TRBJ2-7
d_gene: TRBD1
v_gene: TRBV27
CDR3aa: CANLTLNRGLGSYEQYF
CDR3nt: TGTGCCAACCTTACCCTAAACAGGGGGCTCGGGTCCTACGAGCAGTACTTC

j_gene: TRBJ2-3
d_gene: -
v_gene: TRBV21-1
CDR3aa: CASSKMGASTDTQYF
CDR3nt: TGTGCCAGCAGCAAAATGGGAGCTAGCACAGATACGCAGTATTTT

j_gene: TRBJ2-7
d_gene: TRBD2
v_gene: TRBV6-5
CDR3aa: CASSYGGGARSYEQYF
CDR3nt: TGTGCCAGCAGTTACGGGGGAGGGGCACGCTCCTACGAGCAGTACTTC

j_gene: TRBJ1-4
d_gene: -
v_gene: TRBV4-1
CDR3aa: CASSASGQETATNEKLFF
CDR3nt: TGCGCCAGCAGCGCAAGCGGCCAGGAGACTGCAACTAATGAAAAACTGTTTTTT

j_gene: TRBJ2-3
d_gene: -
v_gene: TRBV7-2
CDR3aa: CASSLRLALRGRDTQYF
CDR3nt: TGTGCCAGCAGCTTACGTTTAGCTCTGAGAGGAAGGGATACGCAGTATTTT

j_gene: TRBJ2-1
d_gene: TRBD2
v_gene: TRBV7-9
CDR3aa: CASSLVGRGGRLDEQFF
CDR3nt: TGTGCCAGCAGCTTAGTGGGGCGGGGGGGCCGTTTAGATGAGCAGTTCTTC

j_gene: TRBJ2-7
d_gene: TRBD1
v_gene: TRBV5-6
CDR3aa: CASSFDRGKEQYF
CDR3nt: TGTGCCAGCAGCTTTGACAGGGGAAAGGAGCAGTACTTC

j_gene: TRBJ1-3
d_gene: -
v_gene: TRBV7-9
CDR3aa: CASSPGWENTIYF
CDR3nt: TGTGCCAGCAGCCCAGGCTGGGAGAACACCATATATTTT

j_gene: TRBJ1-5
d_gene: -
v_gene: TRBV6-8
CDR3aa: CASSYPRLQPQHF
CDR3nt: TGTGCCAGCAGTTACCCCCGCCTACAGCCCCAGCATTTT

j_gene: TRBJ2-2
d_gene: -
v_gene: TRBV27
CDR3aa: CASSLSNPRGKAGTGELFF
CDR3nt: TGTGCCAGCAGTTTATCCAACCCACGAGGGAAGGCGGGCACCGGGGAGCTGTTTTTT

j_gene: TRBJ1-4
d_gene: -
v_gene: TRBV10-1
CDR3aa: CASSEGGATNEKLFF
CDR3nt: TGCGCCAGCAGTGAAGGGGGTGCAACTAATGAAAAACTGTTTTTT

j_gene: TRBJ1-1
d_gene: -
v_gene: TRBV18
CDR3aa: CASSRSEQGITEAFF
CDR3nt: TGTGCCAGCTCGCGCAGTGAACAGGGTATTACTGAAGCTTTCTTT

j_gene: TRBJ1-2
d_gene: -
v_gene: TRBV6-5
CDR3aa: CASSPETDYGYTF
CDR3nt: TGTGCCAGCAGTCCGGAGACGGACTATGGCTACACCTTC

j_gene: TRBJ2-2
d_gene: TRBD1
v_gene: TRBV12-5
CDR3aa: CASGLPGGAGNAGELFF
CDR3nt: TGTGCTAGTGGGCTTCCAGGGGGCGCAGGTAACGCCGGGGAGCTGTTTTTT

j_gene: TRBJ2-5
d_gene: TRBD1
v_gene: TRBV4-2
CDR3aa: CASSQANRGETQYF
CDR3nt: TGTGCCAGCAGCCAAGCCAACAGGGGTGAGACCCAGTACTTC

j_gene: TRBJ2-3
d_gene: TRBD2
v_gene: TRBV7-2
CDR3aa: CASSLRSGTSTDTQYF
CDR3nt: TGTGCCAGCAGCTTAAGGAGCGGGACTAGCACAGATACGCAGTATTTT

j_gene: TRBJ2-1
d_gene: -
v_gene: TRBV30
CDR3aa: CAWSLHSSEQFF
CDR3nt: TGTGCCTGGAGTTTACACAGTTCCGAGCAGTTCTTC

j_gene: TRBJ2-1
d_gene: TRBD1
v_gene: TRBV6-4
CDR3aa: CASSEQGASNEQFF
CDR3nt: TGTGCCAGCAGTGAACAGGGGGCTAGCAATGAGCAGTTCTTC

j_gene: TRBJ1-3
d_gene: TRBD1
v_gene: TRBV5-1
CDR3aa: CASSLGVSPGGNTIYF
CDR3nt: TGCGCCAGCAGCTTGGGAGTCAGCCCAGGGGGGAACACCATATATTTT

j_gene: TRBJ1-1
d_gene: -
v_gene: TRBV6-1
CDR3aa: CASSEQQGSTEAFF
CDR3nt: TGTGCCAGCAGTGAGCAACAGGGATCGACTGAAGCTTTCTTT

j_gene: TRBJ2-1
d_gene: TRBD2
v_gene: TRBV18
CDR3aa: CASSPETSGSNEQFF
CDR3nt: TGTGCCAGCTCACCAGAGACTAGCGGGAGTAATGAGCAGTTCTTC

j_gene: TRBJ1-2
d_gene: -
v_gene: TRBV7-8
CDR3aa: CASSNYTGYGYTF
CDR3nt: TGTGCCAGCAGCAACTACACAGGGTATGGCTACACCTTC

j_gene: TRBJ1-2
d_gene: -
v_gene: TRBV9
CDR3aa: CASSRGEDYGYTF
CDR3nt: TGTGCCAGCAGTAGAGGGGAGGACTATGGCTACACCTTC

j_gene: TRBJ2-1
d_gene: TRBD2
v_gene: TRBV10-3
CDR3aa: CAIRGLADYNEQFF
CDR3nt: TGTGCCATCAGAGGACTAGCGGACTACAATGAGCAGTTCTTC

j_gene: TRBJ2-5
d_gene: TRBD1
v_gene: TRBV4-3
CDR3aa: CASSLGQGRETQYF
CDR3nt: TGCGCCAGCAGCCTCGGACAGGGGAGGGAGACCCAGTACTTC

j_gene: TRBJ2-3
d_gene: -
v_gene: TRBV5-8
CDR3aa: CASSPRTPGGDTQYF
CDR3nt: TGTGCCAGCAGCCCACGGACTCCTGGTGGAGATACGCAGTATTTT

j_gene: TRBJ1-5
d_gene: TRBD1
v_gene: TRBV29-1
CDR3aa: CSARTGGGQPQHF
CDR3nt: TGCAGCGCCAGGACAGGGGGCGGTCAGCCCCAGCATTTT

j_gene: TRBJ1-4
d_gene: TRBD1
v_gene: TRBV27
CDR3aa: CASKGAATNEKLFF
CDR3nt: TGTGCCAGCAAGGGGGCGGCAACTAATGAAAAACTGTTTTTT

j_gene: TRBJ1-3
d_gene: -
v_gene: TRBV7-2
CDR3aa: CASSSQARVSGNTIYF
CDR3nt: TGTGCCAGCAGCTCCCAAGCCAGGGTCTCTGGAAACACCATATATTTT

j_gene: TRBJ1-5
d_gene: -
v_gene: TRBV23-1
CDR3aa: CASFPTAGRLYCNQPQHF
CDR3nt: TGCGCCAGCTTTCCGACCGCGGGTCGCCTATATTGCAATCAGCCCCAGCATTTT

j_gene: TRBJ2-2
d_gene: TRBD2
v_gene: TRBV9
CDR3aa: CASSVDPSGAYTGELFF
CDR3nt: TGTGCCAGCAGCGTAGATCCTAGCGGGGCCTACACCGGGGAGCTGTTTTTT

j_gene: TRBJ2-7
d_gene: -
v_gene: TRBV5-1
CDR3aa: CASSLRGTYEQYF
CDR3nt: TGCGCCAGCAGCTTGCGGGGGACCTACGAGCAGTACTTC

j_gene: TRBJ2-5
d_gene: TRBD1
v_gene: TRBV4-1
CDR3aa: CASSQATGVGTQYF
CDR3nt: TGCGCCAGCAGCCAAGCTACAGGGGTGGGGACCCAGTACTTC

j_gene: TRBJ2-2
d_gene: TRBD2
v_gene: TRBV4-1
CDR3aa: CASRGLAGSPSNTGELFF
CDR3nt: TGCGCCAGCCGCGGACTAGCGGGGTCACCTTCGAACACCGGGGAGCTGTTTTTT

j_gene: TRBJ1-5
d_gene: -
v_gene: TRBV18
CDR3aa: CASSPQQGSNQPQHF
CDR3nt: TGTGCCAGCTCACCACAACAGGGAAGCAATCAGCCCCAGCATTTT